The rows below give T cell receptor beta chains drawn from one sample of a study of blood T cell repertoires in COVID-19. The data were produced by immunoSEQ multiplex PCR, yet TCRdb's version contains in-frame clones alone and is incomplete. The sample shows over 250,000 clones, 80% to 90% of them seen only once. The sequenced sample was PBMCs or T cells enriched from blood (not recorded which). The source of these receptors is a man aged 25-45 years with acute COVID-19. The CDR3 runs from the conserved cysteine through the conserved F or W. The D gene is left open where the match is weak. A row's size may be missing; if present it is once, few, many or a size class.

TRBV29-1	.	13	.	TRBJ1-2	TGCAGCGTTACAGAACTCGTTAACTATGGCTACACCTTC	CSVTELVNYGYTF
TRBV19	.	15	once	TRBJ1-2	TGTGCCAGTAGCCGCCGCGAGGGATGGGAGGGTGGCTACACCTTC	CASSRREGWEGGYTF
TRBV3-1/TRBV3-2	.	15	.	TRBJ2-2	TGTGCCAGCAGCCAACCAGCGGCCCAAGGCGGGGAGCTGTTTTTT	CASSQPAAQGGELFF
TRBV11-2	.	13	.	TRBJ1-1	TGTGCCAGCAGCTTACAGGGCCGGACTGAAGCTTTCTTT	CASSLQGRTEAFF
TRBV29-1	.	11	.	TRBJ1-2	TGCAGCGTTGGTCTGAGGGCTGGCTACACCTTC	CSVGLRAGYTF
TRBV7-9	.	15	.	TRBJ1-4	TGTGCCAGCAGCATGGGACAATCCTACCGGGAAAAACTGTTTTTT	CASSMGQSYREKLFF
TRBV7-9	.	19	.	TRBJ2-1	TGTGCCAGCAGCTCCCCGGAGAAGGCGGGACCTTCTGCCTACAATGAGCAGTTCTTC	CASSSPEKAGPSAYNEQFF
TRBV30	.	12	.	TRBJ1-4	TGTGCCCTGAACGGGGGTAATGAAAAACTGTTTTTT	CALNGGNEKLFF
TRBV6-4	TRBD2	16	few	TRBJ2-2	TGTGCCAGCAGTGACTCGGAGCGGGAGGGCACCGGGGAGCTGTTTTTT	CASSDSEREGTGELFF
TRBV6-4	TRBD2	14	.	TRBJ2-1	TGTGCCAGCAGTGAGATAGCGGGAAGCAATGAGCAGTTCTTC	CASSEIAGSNEQFF
TRBV7-4	.	17	.	TRBJ1-1	TGTGCCAGCTGTATCGGGGTATTAAGAAGGGCGAACACTGAAGCTTTCTTT	CASCIGVLRRANTEAFF
TRBV24-1	TRBD2	16	.	TRBJ2-1	TGTGCCACCAGTGATTCAACTAGCGGGAGCTTGAATGAGCAGTTCTTC	CATSDSTSGSLNEQFF
TRBV3-1/TRBV3-2	.	14	.	TRBJ1-2	TGTGCCAGCAGCCAAATTCGGGTCTTGGAGGGCTACACCTTC	CASSQIRVLEGYTF
TRBV27	TRBD1	16	.	TRBJ1-1	TGTGCCAGCAGACCAGCAACAGGGGGCGTCACCGAAGAAGATTTCTTT	CASRPATGGVTEEDFF
TRBV5-1	TRBD1	15	once	TRBJ1-2	TGCGCCAGCAGCCCCCGGGACAGGGGGGACTATGGCTACACCTTC	CASSPRDRGDYGYTF
TRBV7-8	TRBD1	15	.	TRBJ1-1	TGTGCCAGCAGCTATTCTGACAGGGGAAGCACTGAAGCTTTCTTT	CASSYSDRGSTEAFF
TRBV20-1	.	10	once	TRBJ2-2	TGCAGTGCTACCCACCGGGGAGCTGTTTTT	CSATHRGAVF
TRBV5-6	TRBD2	12	.	TRBJ2-1	TGTGCCAGCAACGGGGGGAGGGATGAGCAGTTCTTC	CASNGGRDEQFF
TRBV11-2	TRBD2	15	once	TRBJ2-1	TGTGCCAGCAGCTTGGGAGCGGGAGGCCGCAATGAGCAGTTCTTC	CASSLGAGGRNEQFF
TRBV5-4	.	15	.	TRBJ1-4	TGTGCCAGCAGCTCGGCTCCGCGGGGGCACGAAAAACTGTTTTTT	CASSSAPRGHEKLFF
TRBV11-3	.	14	.	TRBJ1-6	TGTGCCAGCAGCCTCAGGGGAAGTAATTCACCCCTCCACTTT	CASSLRGSNSPLHF
TRBV6-5	.	11	.	TRBJ1-2	TGTGCCAGCAGTTACAGGGGTCGCTACACCTTC	CASSYRGRYTF
TRBV4-2	TRBD1	15	.	TRBJ1-5	TGTGCCAGCAGCCCTTACGACAGGGGGAGTCAGCCCCAGCATTTT	CASSPYDRGSQPQHF
TRBV7-8	.	15	.	TRBJ1-1	TGTGCCAGCAGCCAAATACGGACGGGGGGACGGGGGGCTTTCTTT	CASSQIRTGGRGAFF
TRBV11-2	TRBD1	15	.	TRBJ1-5	TGTGCCAGCAGCCCGGGACAGGGTACGAGTCAGCCCCAGCATTTT	CASSPGQGTSQPQHF
TRBV25-1	.	13	.	TRBJ1-4	TGTGCCAGCAAGCGGTCAGCTAATGAAAAACTGTTTTTT	CASKRSANEKLFF
TRBV2	.	15	few	TRBJ1-5	TGTGCCAGCAGGCCCGGTTCTTATAGCAATCAGCCCCAGCATTTT	CASRPGSYSNQPQHF
TRBV3-1/TRBV3-2	TRBD1	16	.	TRBJ2-5	TGTGCCAGCAGCCAAGGGGACAGGGGGCGGCAAGAGACCCAGTACTTC	CASSQGDRGRQETQYF
TRBV5-1	TRBD2	14	.	TRBJ2-5	TGCGCCAGCAGCTTACTAGCGGAGCAAGAGACCCAGTACTTC	CASSLLAEQETQYF
TRBV27	.	11	.	TRBJ2-5	TGTGCCAGCACCAATCAAGAGACCCAGTACTTC	CASTNQETQYF
TRBV3-1/TRBV3-2	.	15	.	TRBJ1-2	TGTGCCAGCAGCCAAGAAAAGCCAGGGCTCGGAGGCTACACCTTC	CASSQEKPGLGGYTF
TRBV6-5	.	13	.	TRBJ1-2	TGTGCCAGCAGTTTCAACTCTAACTATGGCTACACCTTC	CASSFNSNYGYTF
TRBV28	.	17	few	TRBJ1-2	TGTGCCAGCAGTTTCCCCCCAAGGGGTCGGGCTAACTATGGCTACACCTTC	CASSFPPRGRANYGYTF
TRBV9	.	15	.	TRBJ1-1	TGTGCCAGCAGCTCTTTAGGACAGCCGAACACTGAAGCTTTCTTT	CASSSLGQPNTEAFF
TRBV6-4	.	15	.	TRBJ2-3	TGTGCCAGCAGTGACTCCTCGGGAGGCACAGATACGCAGTATTTT	CASSDSSGGTDTQYF
TRBV5-4	.	15	.	TRBJ2-3	TGTGCCAGCAGCTTGTCCGGCAGGGGCGCAGATACGCAGTATTTT	CASSLSGRGADTQYF
TRBV5-1	.	14	.	TRBJ1-3	TGCGCCAGCAGCTCCCTACCACTTGGAAACACCATATATTTT	CASSSLPLGNTIYF